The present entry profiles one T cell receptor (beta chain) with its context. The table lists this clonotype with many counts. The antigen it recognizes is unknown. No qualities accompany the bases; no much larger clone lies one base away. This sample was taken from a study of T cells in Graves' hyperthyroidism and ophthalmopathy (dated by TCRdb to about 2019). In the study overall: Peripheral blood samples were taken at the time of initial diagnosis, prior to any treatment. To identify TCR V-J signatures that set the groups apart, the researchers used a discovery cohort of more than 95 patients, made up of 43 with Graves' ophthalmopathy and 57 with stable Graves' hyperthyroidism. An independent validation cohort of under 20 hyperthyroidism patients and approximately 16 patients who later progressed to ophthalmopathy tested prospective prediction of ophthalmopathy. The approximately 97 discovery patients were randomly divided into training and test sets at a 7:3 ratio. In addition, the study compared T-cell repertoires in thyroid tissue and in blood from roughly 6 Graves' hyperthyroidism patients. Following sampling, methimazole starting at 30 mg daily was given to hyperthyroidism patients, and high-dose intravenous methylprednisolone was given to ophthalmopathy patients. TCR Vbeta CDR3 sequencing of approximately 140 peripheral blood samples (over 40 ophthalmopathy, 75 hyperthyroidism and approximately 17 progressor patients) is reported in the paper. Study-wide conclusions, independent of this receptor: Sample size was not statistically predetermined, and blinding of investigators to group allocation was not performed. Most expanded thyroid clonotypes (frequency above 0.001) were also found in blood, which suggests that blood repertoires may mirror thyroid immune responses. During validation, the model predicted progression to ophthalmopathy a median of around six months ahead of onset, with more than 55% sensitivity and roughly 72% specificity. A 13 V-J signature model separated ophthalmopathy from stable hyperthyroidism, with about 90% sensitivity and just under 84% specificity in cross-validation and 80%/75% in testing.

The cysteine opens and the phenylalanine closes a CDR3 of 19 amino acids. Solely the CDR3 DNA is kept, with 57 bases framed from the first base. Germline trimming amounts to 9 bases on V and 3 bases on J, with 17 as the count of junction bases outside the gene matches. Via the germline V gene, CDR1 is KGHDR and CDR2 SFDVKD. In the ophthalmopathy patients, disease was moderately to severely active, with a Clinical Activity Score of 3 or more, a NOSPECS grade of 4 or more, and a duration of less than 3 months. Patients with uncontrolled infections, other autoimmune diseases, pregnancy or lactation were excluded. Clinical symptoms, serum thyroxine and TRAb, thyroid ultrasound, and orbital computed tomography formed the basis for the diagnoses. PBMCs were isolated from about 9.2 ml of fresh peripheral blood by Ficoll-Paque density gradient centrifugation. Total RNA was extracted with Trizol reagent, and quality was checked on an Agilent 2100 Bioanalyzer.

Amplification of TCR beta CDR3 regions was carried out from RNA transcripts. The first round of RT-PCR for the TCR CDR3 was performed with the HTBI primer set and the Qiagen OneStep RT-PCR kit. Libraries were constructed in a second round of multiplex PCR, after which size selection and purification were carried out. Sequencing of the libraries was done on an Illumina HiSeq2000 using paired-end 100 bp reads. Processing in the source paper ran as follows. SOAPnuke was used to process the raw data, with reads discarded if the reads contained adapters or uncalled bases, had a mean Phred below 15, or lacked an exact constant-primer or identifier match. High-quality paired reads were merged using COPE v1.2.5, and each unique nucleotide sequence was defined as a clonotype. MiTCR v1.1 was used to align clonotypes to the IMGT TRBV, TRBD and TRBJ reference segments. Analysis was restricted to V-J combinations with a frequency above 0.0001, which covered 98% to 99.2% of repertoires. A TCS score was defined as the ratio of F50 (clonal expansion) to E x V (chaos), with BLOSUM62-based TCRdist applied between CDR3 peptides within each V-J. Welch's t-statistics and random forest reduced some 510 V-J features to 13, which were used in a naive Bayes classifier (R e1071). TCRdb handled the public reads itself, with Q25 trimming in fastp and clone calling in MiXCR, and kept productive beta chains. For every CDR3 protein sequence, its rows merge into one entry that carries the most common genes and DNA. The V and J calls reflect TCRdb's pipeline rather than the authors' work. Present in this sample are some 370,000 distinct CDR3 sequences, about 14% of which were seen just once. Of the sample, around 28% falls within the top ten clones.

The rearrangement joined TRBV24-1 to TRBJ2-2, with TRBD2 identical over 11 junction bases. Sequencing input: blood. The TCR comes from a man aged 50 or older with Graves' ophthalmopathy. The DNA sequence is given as TGTGCCACCTCTGGGGGGACTAGCGGTTCCGGGGAGGACACCGGGGAGCTGTTTTTT. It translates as CATSGGTSGSGEDTGELFF.